The clone carrying this TCR beta chain was seen many times. As yet, its antigen is unknown. In TCRdb, the 5' RACE reads were re-called with MiXCR into one record per CDR3 protein. This table holds 30,000 to 40,000 distinct CDR3 sequences, roughly 3.8% found once. Germline CDR1 is DFQATT and CDR2 is SNEGSKA (reference sequence). V dropped 6 bases and J dropped 2; count of bases not matched to a gene: 8. The CDR3 has 14 amino acids. The sample comes from a study of neurological immune-mediated disorders. General study points: One related-CDR3 cluster, which may be a signature, held the repertoires of 18 of 34 multiple sclerosis patients after phylogenetic grouping.

J is TRBJ2-3 and V is TRBV20-1; 7 bases agree with TRBD2. Specimen: PBMCs. The sequence was obtained from a man aged 30-40 years with multiple sclerosis. CDR3 sequence (DNA): TGCAGTGCGGGAAGCGGGGCCGACACAGATACGCAGTATTTT. Protein sequence: CSAGSGADTDTQYF.